The clone carrying this T cell receptor (beta chain) has a handful of counts. There are 14 residues in the CDR3. Between the trimmed V and J ends, which lost 7 bases and 1 base, there was a span of 12 bases. Germline V gene data show CDR1 as LGHNT and CDR2 as FRNRAP. This sample is drawn from a study of T-cell memory formation after mild COVID-19. One entry per CDR3 protein, called by TCRdb with MiXCR from the 5' RACE reads. Here the sample spans some 490,000 distinct CDR3 sequences, over 15% being singletons. The sample taken for sequencing was PBMCs or a T cell subset sorted from them (not recorded which). This chain links TRBV12-5 with TRBJ2-3, with TRBD2 as a possible D gene (6 bases). This TCR was sampled from an adult woman who had mild COVID-19 (a few samples of this study predate the infection). Cell type and time point are not known. The CDR3 spells CASEEGLRTDTQYF. As DNA, the CDR3 is TGTGCTAGTGAAGAGGGACTCCGCACAGATACGCAGTATTTT. The variable domain in full, completed from reference TRBV12-5 and TRBJ2-3, reads DARVTQTPRHKVTEMGQEVTMRCQPILGHNTVFWYRQTMMQGLELLAYFRNRAPLDDSGMPKDRFSAEMPDATLATLKIQPSEPRDSAVYFCASEEGLRTDTQYFGPGTRLTVL.